Presented here are 2 T cell receptor beta chains from one specimen sequenced in a study of blood T cell repertoires in COVID-19. Measured with immunoSEQ multiplex PCR; TCRdb has only the in-frame clones, and not every one. The sample includes hundreds of thousands of clones, about 80% seen only once; the top ten take around 4.1%. Sequenced input: PBMCs or T cells enriched from blood (not recorded which). The receptor source for this set is a man aged 30 to 39 with acute COVID-19.

This clone occurred once. The V call is TRBV19, the J call TRBJ1-4; no reliable D call. The CDR3 consists of 12 residues. Germline values: CDR1 LNHDA, CDR2 SQIVND (reference sequence). Trimming stripped 0 bases from V and 8 bases from J, with 4 bases between. The CDR3 bases are TGTGCCAGTAGTATAGAACAGGAAAAACTGTTTTTT. This translates into CASSIEQEKLFF. The full variable domain, in which reference TRBV19 and TRBJ1-4 provide the parts outside the CDR3, is DGGITQSPKYLFRKEGQNVTLSCEQNLNHDAMYWYRQDPGQGLRLIYYSQIVNDFQKGDIAEGYSVSREKKESFPLTVTSAQKNPTAFYLCASSIEQEKLFFGSGTQLSVL.

Here the CDR3 reads CASNGQGGNEQFF. The CDR3 DNA reads as TGTGCCAGCAACGGACAGGGAGGGAATGAGCAGTTCTTC. The V and J genes are TRBV18 and TRBJ2-1; D is possibly TRBD1 (8 bases). This CDR3 region has 13 residues. The V end lost 8 bases, the J end lost 7 bases, and 15 bases lay between the germline ends. The germline V gene has CDR1 KGHSH and CDR2 LQKENI.